The entry below gives a single TCR beta chain sequence along with its context. The antigen it binds to is not known. The record has no base qualities; no much larger clone is one base away. The data are from a study of blood T cell repertoires in COVID-19 (dated by TCRdb to 2019 to 2021). For the study in its entirety: Samples from collaborators originated in the United States, Italy and Spain and spanned both the acute and convalescent phases of COVID-19. The material from the prospective study consisted of cDNA or gDNA derived from T cells, B-cell-depleted T cells, or PBMCs. The dataset comprised deeply sampled blood TCRbeta repertoires from subjects exposed to, actively infected with, or recovered from COVID-19. The repertoires were made available in a free public database intended to serve as a resource for research on the immune response to SARS-CoV-2. The samples were drawn from two sources: the first 160 participants of the ongoing ImmuneRACE study, and over 1,000 subjects contributed by 6 global collaborators. A de-identified subject ID, COVID-19 status, age in years and sex were almost always included in the sample metadata. Where available, HLA class I and class II types were taken from metadata supplied by the sample provider and were not determined by assay-based typing.

The full study reports these points: How much clinical and demographic metadata was included differed by source and by participant, and the metadata was provided uncurated.

TCRbeta CDR3 regions were amplified from genomic DNA by means of the immunoSEQ Assay, a bias-controlled multiplex PCR. The paper's processing steps were these. The number of nucleated cells in each sample was estimated by amplification of reference gene primers within the assay. To quantify the absolute abundance of each unique TCRbeta CDR3 rearrangement, sequence reads were collapsed and filtered. For each sample, productive Simpson clonality was calculated as the square root of Simpson's diversity index across productive rearrangements. This immuneACCESS table, as held by TCRdb, lists in-frame sequences with V and J called but not all clones. Of the missing ones, under half trace to an unresolved V gene in checked studies; the others have no known cause. V and J calls and clone size are copied from that table; D and trimming were computed from the DNA. Within this sample are fewer than 600,000 clones, with about 91% of them counted one time only. Of the sample, about 1% falls within the top ten clones.

The germline ends are 8 bases apart after V is trimmed by 0 bases and J by 0 bases. Spanning cysteine to phenylalanine, the CDR3 consists of 15 amino acids. Only the CDR3 DNA is retained, 45 bases long and in frame from the first base. CDR1 and CDR2, per the germline V gene, are SGHRS and YFSETQ. At one collaborating source in Seattle, patients were enrolled during active infection and were followed longitudinally through the course of disease. Each collaborating institution followed its own protocols to collect whole blood in K2EDTA tubes. For TCRbeta analysis, collaborator samples were shipped as frozen whole blood, as isolated PBMCs, or as DNA extracted from either sample type.

The receptor comes from a man younger than 30 with COVID-19, enrolled during active disease. The chain couples TRBV5-1 to TRBJ2-3, and possibly TRBD1, on 5 matching bases. Sample: peripheral blood. The bases read TGCGCCAGCAGCTTGGTACAGGCGAGCACAGATACGCAGTATTTT. The translation is CASSLVQASTDTQYF.